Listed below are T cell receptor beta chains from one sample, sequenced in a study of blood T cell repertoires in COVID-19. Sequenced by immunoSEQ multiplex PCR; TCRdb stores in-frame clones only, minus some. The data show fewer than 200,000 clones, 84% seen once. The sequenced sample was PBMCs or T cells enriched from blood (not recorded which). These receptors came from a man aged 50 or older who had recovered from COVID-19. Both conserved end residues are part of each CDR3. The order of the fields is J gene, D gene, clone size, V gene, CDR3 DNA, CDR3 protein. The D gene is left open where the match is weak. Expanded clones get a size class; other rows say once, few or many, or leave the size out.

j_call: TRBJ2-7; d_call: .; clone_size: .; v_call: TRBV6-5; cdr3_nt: TGTGCCAGCAGTTACAATCGGGCCCCGAGGGACGAGCAGTACTTC; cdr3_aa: CASSYNRAPRDEQYF
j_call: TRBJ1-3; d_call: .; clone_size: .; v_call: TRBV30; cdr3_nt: TGTGCCTGGACCCGGTCCGGAAACACCATATATTTT; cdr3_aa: CAWTRSGNTIYF
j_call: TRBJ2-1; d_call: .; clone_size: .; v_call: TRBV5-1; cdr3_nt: TGCGCCAGCAGCCTATTCTTGTCATACAATGAGCAGTTCTTC; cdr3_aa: CASSLFLSYNEQFF
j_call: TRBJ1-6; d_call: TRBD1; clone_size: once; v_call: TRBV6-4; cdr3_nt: TGTGCCAGCAGTGAGACAGGGGGCTATAATTCACCCCTCCACTTT; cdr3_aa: CASSETGGYNSPLHF
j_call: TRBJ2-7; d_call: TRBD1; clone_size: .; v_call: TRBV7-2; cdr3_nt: TGTGCCAGCAGGTCGACAGGGGGGACCTACGAGCAGTACTTC; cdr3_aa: CASRSTGGTYEQYF
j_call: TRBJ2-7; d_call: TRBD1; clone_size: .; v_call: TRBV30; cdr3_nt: TGTGCCTGGAGTGTAACCTCAGGGGGATACGAGCAGTACTTC; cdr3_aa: CAWSVTSGGYEQYF
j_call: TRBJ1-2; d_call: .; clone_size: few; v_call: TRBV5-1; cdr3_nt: TGCGCCAGCAGCTTGGCTGTTTTCAGCGCCACTATGAACTATGGCTACACCTTC; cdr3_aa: CASSLAVFSATMNYGYTF
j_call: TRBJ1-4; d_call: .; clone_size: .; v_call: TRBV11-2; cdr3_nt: TGTGCCAGCAGCTTAACTGATTCAAATAATGAAAAACTGTTTTTT; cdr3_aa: CASSLTDSNNEKLFF
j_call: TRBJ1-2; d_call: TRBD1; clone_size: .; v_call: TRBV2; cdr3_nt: TGTGCCAGCAGTGAAAATTTAGGACAGGGGGCGCTGGGCTACACCTTC; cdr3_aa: CASSENLGQGALGYTF
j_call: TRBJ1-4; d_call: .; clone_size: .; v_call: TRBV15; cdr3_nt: TGTGCCACCAGCTTAGTACAGGGTGAAAAACTGTTTTTT; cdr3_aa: CATSLVQGEKLFF
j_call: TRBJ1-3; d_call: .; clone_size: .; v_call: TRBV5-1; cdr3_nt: TGCGCCAGCAGCCCCCTCGCGGGGCAGGACAGAAACACCATATATTTT; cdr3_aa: CASSPLAGQDRNTIYF
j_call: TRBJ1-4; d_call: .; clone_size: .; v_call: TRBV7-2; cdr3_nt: TGTGCCAGCAGCTTAGCGGGGGACACCTCTAATGAAAAACTGTTTTTT; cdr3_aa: CASSLAGDTSNEKLFF
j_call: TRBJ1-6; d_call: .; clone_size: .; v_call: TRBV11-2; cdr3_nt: TGTGCCAGCAGCTTAATGAGGCACGGGAGGAATTCACCCCTCCACTTT; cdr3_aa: CASSLMRHGRNSPLHF
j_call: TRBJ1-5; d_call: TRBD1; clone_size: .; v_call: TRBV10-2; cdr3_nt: TGCGCCAGCAGCTGGACAGGGGGCAATCAGCCCCAGCATTTT; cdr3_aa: CASSWTGGNQPQHF
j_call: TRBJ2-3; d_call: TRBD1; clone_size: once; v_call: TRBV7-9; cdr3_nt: TGTGCCAGCAGCGGAGGGACAGGGTCCAGTTACGCAGATACGCAGTATTTT; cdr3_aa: CASSGGTGSSYADTQYF
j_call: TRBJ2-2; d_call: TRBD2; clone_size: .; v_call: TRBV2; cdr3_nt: TGTGCCAGCTCCCGGGTAGCGGGGACCACCGGGGAGCTGTTTTTT; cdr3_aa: CASSRVAGTTGELFF
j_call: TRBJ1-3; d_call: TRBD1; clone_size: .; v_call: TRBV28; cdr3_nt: TGTGCCAGCACCACCCCCTGGACAGGGGCTGGAAACACCATATATTTT; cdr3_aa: CASTTPWTGAGNTIYF
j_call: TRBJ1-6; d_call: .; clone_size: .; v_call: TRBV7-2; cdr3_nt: TGTGCCAGCAGCTCGACCCTCGGGAGGGATAATTCACCCCTCCACTTT; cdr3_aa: CASSSTLGRDNSPLHF
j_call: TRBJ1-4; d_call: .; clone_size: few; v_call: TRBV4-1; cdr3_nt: TGCGCCAGCAGCGAAGCGCCTCACAGGGCAACTAATGAAAAACTGTTTTTT; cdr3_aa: CASSEAPHRATNEKLFF
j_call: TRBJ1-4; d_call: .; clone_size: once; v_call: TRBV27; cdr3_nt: TGTGCCAGCCGGGGGTTGGGGGAAGGTGGAAAACTGTTTTTT; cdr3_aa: CASRGLGEGGKLFF
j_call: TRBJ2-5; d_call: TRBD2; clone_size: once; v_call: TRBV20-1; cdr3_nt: TGCAGTTTTATCGGGGGGGGTACCCAGTACTTC; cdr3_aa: CSFIGGGTQYF